This T cell receptor beta chain was captured by sequencing in a study of T cells in women clearing cervical HPV infection. Concerning this clone: Relative to the germline gene, one junction end is altered; a read error may explain this. The read gets to within 3 residues of the CDR3 end, and the germline J gene fills in the rest.

Sequenced by immunoSEQ multiplex PCR; TCRdb stores in-frame clones only, minus some. This listing includes 40,000 or so clones. CDR1 and CDR2 from the germline V gene are MGHRA and YSYEKL. There are 16 residues in the CDR3. This receptor was identified in a woman between 18 and 69 years old with a cervical HPV16 infection that either progressed to CIN3+ or cleared (not recorded which). V usage is TRBV4-1 and J usage is TRBJ2-7, with TRBD2 matching 10 bases. Material for sequencing was blood buffy coat. The CDR3 region is CTSSRRHSGRFNEQYF. CDR3 DNA, as far as it was read: TGCACCAGCAGCCGACGACATAGCGGGAGGTTCAACGAG.